Below, 23 T cell receptor beta chains from the same sample are listed, as sequenced in a study of blood T cell repertoires in COVID-19. The repertoire was sequenced with immunoSEQ multiplex PCR; TCRdb's copy has only in-frame clones and lacks some. The sample shows 140,000 to 150,000 clones, roughly 76% of them seen only once. The sequencing sample was made of peripheral blood. The receptors stem from a human donor with acute or convalescent COVID-19. The donor label of this sample is uncertain.

The rearrangement uses TRBV5-4 and TRBJ2-3, with D unclear. This CDR3 comprises 15 residues. Germline V lookup: CDR1 SGHNT, CDR2 YYREEE (reference sequence). V was cut by 1 base and J by 1 base, with 10 bases left in between. Here the CDR3 reads CASSLSSSGTDTQYF. The DNA of the CDR3 is TGTGCCAGCAGCTTGTCGTCAAGCGGCACAGATACGCAGTATTTT.

The V call is TRBV6-5, the J call TRBJ2-4; D uncertain. Germline V gene data show CDR1 as MNHEY and CDR2 as SVGAGI. The CDR3 sequence is 14 residues long. With 4 bases removed from V and 0 bases from J, the gap between germline ends came to 7 bases. The CDR3 region is CASSSIVAKNIQYF. In nucleotides, the CDR3 is TGTGCCAGCAGTTCCATTGTAGCCAAAAACATTCAGTACTTC.

The J gene is TRBJ2-1, the V gene TRBV3-1 (or the pseudogene TRBV3-2), with D perhaps matching TRBD1 (6 bases). Trimming shortened V by 1 base and J by 0 bases, and 16 bases separated the two germline ends. Germline CDR1 reads LGHDT; CDR2 reads YNNKEL (reference sequence). The CDR3 covers 18 residues. The CDR3 sequence: CASSQGGYGTLSYNEQFF. The CDR3, as DNA: TGTGCCAGCAGCCAAGGAGGGTATGGGACACTCTCCTACAATGAGCAGTTCTTC.

This clone was seen more than once but under ten times. This chain links TRBV3-1 (or the pseudogene TRBV3-2) with TRBJ1-2; 7 bases align to TRBD1. In germline, CDR1 is LGHDT, CDR2 YNNKEL (reference sequence). V lost 4 bases and J lost 2; bases outside the gene matches: 10. The CDR3 spans 16 residues. The CDR3 DNA sequence: TGTGCCAGCAGCCTCTCCTACGGGACAGCCAACTATGGCTACACCTTC. This gives the protein CASSLSYGTANYGYTF.

V and J are TRBV7-3 and TRBJ1-6, with 9 bases fitting TRBD1. Per the germline V gene, CDR1 is SGHTA and CDR2 is FQGTGA. The CDR3 sequence is 15 residues long. V dropped 2 bases and J dropped 9; count of bases not matched to a gene: 5. CDR3 DNA sequence: TGTGCCAGCAGCTTAGGGGGACAGGGACGTTCACCCCTCCACTTT. It translates to CASSLGGQGRSPLHF.

The chain employs TRBV5-1 and TRBJ2-7, with TRBD2 as a possible D gene (6 bases). This CDR3 spans 15 amino acids. The V end was cut by 4 bases, the J end by 3 bases, with 17 bases between. Germline V gives CDR1 SGHRS, CDR2 YFSETQ. This CDR3 reads CASSPSVGGFYEQYF. CDR3 nucleotide sequence: TGCGCCAGCAGCCCCTCAGTGGGGGGTTTCTACGAGCAGTACTTC.

This chain joins TRBV19 and TRBJ2-1; D gene unclear. The CDR3 sequence is 15 residues long. V lost 9 bases to trimming and J lost 0 bases, with 15 bases between them. Germline V gene lookup returns CDR1 LNHDA and CDR2 SQIVND (reference sequence). CDR3 sequence (DNA): TGTGCCAGCGGAGTCACAACCCACTCCTACAATGAGCAGTTCTTC. Translating it yields CASGVTTHSYNEQFF.

The chain has TRBV12-3 or TRBV12-4 and TRBJ2-1; a weak D match, TRBD1 (6 bases). The CDR3 contains 13 residues. With 5 bases removed from V and 8 bases from J, the gap between germline ends came to 13 bases. The CDR3 DNA reads as TGTGCCAGCAGTCTAGACAGGTACGATGAGCAGTTCTTC. Its translation: CASSLDRYDEQFF.

The chain carries TRBV27 and TRBJ1-2, with TRBD1 as a possible D gene (5 bases). The CDR3 contains 14 residues. The V end was cut by 6 bases, the J end by 6 bases, with 17 bases between. CDR1 is MNHEY and CDR2 is SMNVEV in the germline V gene (reference sequence). CDR3 loop: CASRIPGIPNGYTF. The CDR3, as DNA: TGTGCCAGCAGGATTCCAGGGATCCCGAATGGCTACACCTTC.

This chain connects TRBV21-1 to TRBJ2-6; the D segment call TRBD1 is taken from the table without a DNA check. TRBV21-1 is assigned pseudogene status. The CDR3 is 16 residues long. CDR3 loop: CASGDSPPSGANVLTF. CDR3 nucleotide sequence: TGTGCCAGCGGGGACAGCCCTCCTTCTGGGGCCAACGTCCTGACTTTC.

This chain connects TRBV18 to TRBJ1-3; D possibly corresponds to TRBD1 (5 bases). Germline V CDR1 and CDR2: KGHSH, LQKENI. This CDR3 spans 15 amino acids. Trimming shortened V by 8 bases and J by 0 bases, and 14 bases separated the two germline ends. The CDR3 spells CASRAQGLSGNTIYF. The CDR3 nucleotides read TGTGCCAGCCGCGCGCAGGGTCTCTCTGGAAACACCATATATTTT.

The rearrangement uses TRBV19 and TRBJ1-2; possible D gene TRBD1, 5 bases. The ends were cut back, 6 bases at V and 5 bases at J, with 16 bases in the middle. Germline CDR1 LNHDA, CDR2 SQIVND (reference sequence). CDR3 size: 14 residues. CDR3 nucleotides: TGTGCCAGTAGGACCGGGGGAGGCTATTATGGCTACACCTTC. It codes for CASRTGGGYYGYTF.

The rearrangement uses TRBV9 and TRBJ2-1; 7 bases agree with TRBD2. This CDR3 region has 18 residues. V gave up 0 bases and J gave up 0 bases; unmatched junction bases: 9. Germline values: CDR1 SGDLS, CDR2 YYNGEE. The CDR3 DNA reads as TGTGCCAGCAGCGTAGAGGGGAGGGGCGTTAGCTCCTACAATGAGCAGTTCTTC. It encodes CASSVEGRGVSSYNEQFF.

This sequence joins TRBV24-1 and TRBJ1-6, with 8 bases fitting TRBD1. The CDR3 consists of 14 residues. The V and J ends lost 12 bases and 6 bases, in that order; junction bases with no gene match: 9. The germline V gene has CDR1 KGHDR and CDR2 SFDVKD. Here the CDR3 reads CALRTGQVNSPLHF. Here the CDR3 DNA reads TGTGCCTTACGGACAGGGCAGGTTAATTCACCCCTCCACTTT.

The V call is TRBV2, the J call TRBJ2-1; D is perhaps TRBD1 (5 bases). There are 12 residues in the CDR3. CDR1 is SNHLY and CDR2 is FYNNEI in the germline V gene. With 6 bases removed from V and 6 bases from J, the gap between germline ends came to 9 bases. The CDR3: CASSQGTNEQFF. Written as DNA, the CDR3 is TGTGCCAGCAGCCAGGGTACCAATGAGCAGTTCTTC. Filled out from reference TRBV2 and TRBJ2-1, the complete variable domain reads EPEVTQTPSHQVTQMGQEVILRCVPISNHLYFYWYRQILGQKVEFLVSFYNNEISEKSEIFDDQFSVERPDGSNFTLKIRSTKLEDSAMYFCASSQGTNEQFFGPGTRLTVL.

V gene TRBV25-1 combines with J gene TRBJ2-7; D is perhaps TRBD1 (6 bases). The ends were cut back, 5 bases at V and 6 bases at J, with 14 bases in the middle. The germline gives CDR1 MGHDK, CDR2 SYGVNS. The CDR3 covers 13 residues. CDR3 DNA: TGTGCCAGCAGTCCAACAGGGTCAGGCGAGCAGTACTTC. Translated: CASSPTGSGEQYF.

The chain employs TRBV10-1 and TRBJ2-7; tentative D call: TRBD2 (6 bases). Germline V lookup: CDR1 WNHNN, CDR2 SYGVQD (reference sequence). The CDR3 runs 15 residues. The ends were cut back, 8 bases at V and 5 bases at J, with 22 bases in the middle. CDR3 in amino acids: CASGEVRRFGHEQYV. In DNA form, the CDR3 reads TGCGCCAGCGGGGAGGTCAGGAGATTTGGCCACGAGCAGTACGTC.

The table lists this clone with a count of one. This chain uses TRBV27 with TRBJ2-7; TRBD2 matches 7 bases. Germline V lookup: CDR1 MNHEY, CDR2 SMNVEV (reference sequence). The J segment lost 6 bases and the V segment lost 5 bases, leaving 7 bases of the junction unmatched. The CDR3 covers 13 residues. The CDR3, as DNA: TGTGCCAGCAGTCCCCGGGGGGTAGCCGAGCAGTACGTC. The encoded protein is CASSPRGVAEQYV.

The chain is built from TRBV5-4 and TRBJ2-3, with 9 bases identical to TRBD2. CDR3 length: 15 residues. Germline V gene data show CDR1 as SGHNT and CDR2 as YYREEE (reference sequence). V shed 2 bases, J shed 4 bases, and the junction held 5 bases outside the gene matches. This chain's CDR3 is CASSFGGGDPDTQYF. The CDR3, as DNA: TGTGCCAGCAGCTTTGGCGGGGGGGACCCAGATACGCAGTATTTT.

The gene calls are TRBV6-5 and TRBJ1-2; the match to TRBD1 covers 7 bases. Losses at the gene ends were 6 bases for V and 2 bases for J; bases not matched to a gene: 9. The germline gives CDR1 MNHEY, CDR2 SVGAGI. This CDR3 has 15 residues. The CDR3 DNA reads TGTGCCAGCAGCTCGACCTTACAGGGGAACTATGGCTACACCTTC. As protein: CASSSTLQGNYGYTF.

The chain couples TRBV5-6 to TRBJ1-1, with 10 positions matching TRBD1. The ends lost 4 bases at V and 5 bases at J; junction bases unmatched: 8. Per the germline V gene, CDR1 is SGHDT and CDR2 is YYEEEE. The CDR3 covers 15 residues. CDR3 DNA: TGTGCCAGCAGCCTTGGGACAGGGGCTGGAACTGAAGCTTTCTTT. Translated: CASSLGTGAGTEAFF. Filled out from reference TRBV5-6 and TRBJ1-1, the complete variable domain reads DAGVTQSPTHLIKTRGQQVTLRCSPKSGHDTVSWYQQALGQGPQFIFQYYEEEERQRGNFPDRFSGHQFPNYSSELNVNALLLGDSALYLCASSLGTGAGTEAFFGQGTRLTVV.

The chain has TRBV19 and TRBJ2-1, with 12 bases matching TRBD2. The CDR3 loop spans 15 amino acids. V was clipped by 5 bases and J by 15 bases; unmatched bases: 14. CDR1 and CDR2 from the germline V gene are LNHDA and SQIVND (reference sequence). CDR3 sequence reads: CASSPYPGTSGFPFF. CDR3 DNA sequence: TGTGCCAGTAGTCCTTACCCTGGGACTAGCGGGTTTCCGTTCTTC. The whole variable domain, filled in from reference TRBV19 and TRBJ2-1, reads DGGITQSPKYLFRKEGQNVTLSCEQNLNHDAMYWYRQDPGQGLRLIYYSQIVNDFQKGDIAEGYSVSREKKESFPLTVTSAQKNPTAFYLCASSPYPGTSGFPFFGPGTRLTVL.

The chain employs TRBV9 and TRBJ1-1; no definite D call. The germline gives CDR1 SGDLS, CDR2 YYNGEE. Trimming cost V 0 bases and J 7 bases, with 13 bases left between them. This CDR3 contains 14 residues. The CDR3 DNA is TGTGCCAGCAGCGTAGTTGGCAGTTCCTTTGAAGCTTTCTTT. Translating it yields CASSVVGSSFEAFF.